This T cell receptor (beta chain) is drawn from a study of Ad26.COV2.S vaccination and SARS-CoV-2 variants. Study in general: The trial was COV1001 and the donor's arm was Ad26.COV2.S. By the intramuscular route, Ad26.COV2.S was given once, or twice 56 days apart. Overall study results and limits: Total T cell responses may have been underestimated by the TCR breadth and depth analyses.

Indicated treatment: 15 to 20 received Ad26.COV2.S at low or high dose, single or two shots; about 5 received placebo; per-sample allocation not given. Material that was analyzed had been drawn on day 63 after the first vaccine or placebo injection. Measured with immunoSEQ multiplex PCR; TCRdb has only the in-frame clones, and not every one. This sample has around 350,000 clones, with around 84% found just once. About this clone itself: Antigen: not known.

Germline V gene lookup returns CDR1 SGHAT and CDR2 FQNNGV. The CDR3 totals 15 residues. The V gene lost 5 bases and the J gene lost 7 bases, with 15 bases spanning the gap. This chain joins TRBV11-2 and TRBJ1-6; D uncertain. This TCR was sampled from a person aged 18-65 years who received the Ad26.COV2.S COVID-19 vaccine or a placebo. The source was peripheral blood, collected in a trial of Ad26.COV2.S vaccine versus placebo. The CDR3 DNA follows: TGTGCCAGCAGCCTTCGCCCAATAATAAATTCACCCCTCCACTTT. It encodes CASSLRPIINSPLHF.